The 18 T cell receptor beta chains listed next were all sequenced from one sample in a study of cytomegalovirus exposure and HLA in healthy donors. 13 Jbeta primers and 60 Vbeta primers were used for the PCR. Clones were sequenced by immunoSEQ multiplex PCR, and TCRdb holds only the in-frame ones, with some missing. The sample records 150,000 or so clones, around two thirds being singletons. Sequencing was performed on PBMCs. The receptors here all came from a man younger than 45 in good health and CMV-seropositive.

V usage is TRBV6-1 and J usage is TRBJ2-7; D is uncertain. Germline CDR1 reads MNHNS; CDR2 reads SASEGT. The CDR3 extends over 15 amino acids. V lost 2 bases and J 2 bases, leaving 13 bases between the germline ends. CDR3 bases: TGTGCCAGCAGTGAACAGAGCACAGTTACCTACGAGCAGTACTTC. It yields the protein CASSEQSTVTYEQYF.

The rearrangement joins TRBV4-2 to TRBJ2-3, with 7 bases matching TRBD2. The CDR3 runs to 17 residues. Germline-derived CDR1 and CDR2 are LGHNA and YNFKEQ. Losses at the gene ends were 1 base for V and 1 base for J; bases not matched to a gene: 8. CDR3 region: CASSQGLSSGGTDTQYF. The CDR3 DNA sequence: TGTGCCAGCAGCCAAGGTCTTTCTAGCGGTGGCACAGATACGCAGTATTTT.

The chain couples TRBV6-5 to TRBJ2-1, with a possible D match to TRBD1 (6 bases). The germline CDR1 and CDR2 sequences are MNHEY and SVGAGI. The V end lost 6 bases, the J end lost 9 bases, and 18 bases lay between the germline ends. This CDR3 has 14 amino acids. The CDR3 here is CASRNPVGGGEQFF. CDR3 sequence (DNA): TGTGCCAGCAGGAACCCCGTTGGGGGCGGTGAGCAGTTCTTC.

This clone appeared once. J is TRBJ2-5 and V is TRBV9; maybe TRBD2 (5 bases). Trimming removed 5 bases from V and 1 base from J, with 9 bases in between. Per the germline V gene, CDR1 is SGDLS and CDR2 is YYNGEE. The CDR3 length is 13 residues. CDR3 in amino acids: CASSISGQETQYF. Here the CDR3 DNA reads TGTGCCAGCAGTATCAGCGGCCAAGAGACCCAGTACTTC.

V gene TRBV4-1 combines with J gene TRBJ2-5; tentative D call: TRBD2 (6 bases). The length of the CDR3 is 15 residues. Trimming pared 0 bases from V and 7 bases from J, leaving 15 bases between. Per germline, CDR1 MGHRA and CDR2 YSYEKL. The CDR3 reads CASSQDWRGRGTQYF. As DNA, the CDR3 is TGCGCCAGCAGCCAAGACTGGCGGGGTAGGGGGACCCAGTACTTC.

The rearrangement joins TRBV9 to TRBJ2-3, with D maybe TRBD2 (6 bases). The CDR3 has 15 residues. The V and J ends lost 0 bases and 4 bases respectively, with 12 bases between them. Germline V CDR1 and CDR2: SGDLS, YYNGEE. Written as DNA, the CDR3 is TGTGCCAGCAGCGTAGCGGGAGTCGTCTCAGATACGCAGTATTTT. Its protein is CASSVAGVVSDTQYF. Full variable domain (remainder filled in from reference TRBV9 and TRBJ2-3): DSGVTQTPKHLITATGQRVTLRCSPRSGDLSVYWYQQSLDQGLQFLIQYYNGEERAKGNILERFSAQQFPDLHSELNLSSLELGDSALYFCASSVAGVVSDTQYFGPGTRLTVL.

The genes are TRBV14 and TRBJ2-5; 9 bases line up with TRBD1. The germline V gene has CDR1 SGHDN and CDR2 FVKESK. Trimming removed 3 bases from V and 4 bases from J; junction bases left unmatched: 0. This CDR3 spans 13 amino acids. The CDR3, as DNA: TGTGCCAGCAGCCAGGGACAGGGAGAGACCCAGTACTTC. Its translation is CASSQGQGETQYF.

The CDR3 loop reads CASSGGKTQYF. The CDR3 DNA sequence: TGTGCCAGCAGCGGCGGGAAGACCCAGTACTTC. The chain is built from TRBV11-3 and TRBJ2-5, with D maybe TRBD2 (6 bases). Germline CDR1 SGHNT, CDR2 YENEEA. The CDR3 contains 11 residues. V shed 5 bases and J shed 6 bases, with 7 bases lying between them. The full variable domain, its missing parts supplied by reference TRBV11-3 and TRBJ2-5, is EAGVVQSPRYKIIEKKQPVAFWCNPISGHNTLYWYLQNLGQGPELLIRYENEEAVDDSQLPKDRFSAERLKGVDSTLKIQPAELGDSAVYLCASSGGKTQYFGPGTRLLVL.

The CDR3 loop reads CASSPTLSQETQYF. The CDR3 DNA reads as TGTGCCAGCTCACCAACCTTGAGCCAAGAGACCCAGTACTTC. The chain is built from TRBV18 and TRBJ2-5; D gene unclear. V was clipped by 2 bases and J by 1 base, with 8 bases between them. CDR3 length: 14 amino acids. Germline assignment: CDR1 KGHSH and CDR2 LQKENI.

V gene TRBV28 combines with J gene TRBJ1-5; TRBD1 agrees at 10 bases. The CDR3 is made up of 17 amino acids. Germline loops: CDR1 MDHEN, CDR2 SYDVKM. Trimming removed 6 bases from V and 1 base from J; junction bases left unmatched: 9. This chain's CDR3 is CASREDRGGLSNQPQHF. In DNA form, the CDR3 reads TGTGCCAGCAGAGAGGACAGGGGGGGTTTGAGCAATCAGCCCCAGCATTTT.

V usage is TRBV7-2 and J usage is TRBJ2-7, with D possibly TRBD1 on 6 matching bases. Germline V gene data show CDR1 as SGHTA and CDR2 as FQGNSA. The CDR3 totals 13 residues. The V gene lost 5 bases and the J gene lost 3 bases, with 11 bases spanning the gap. The CDR3 region has the DNA TGTGCCAGCAGCACAATGACAGGCTACGAGCAGTACTTC. Translated, it gives CASSTMTGYEQYF.

This clone was detected a few times. This rearrangement joins TRBV5-5 to TRBJ2-7; D perhaps matches TRBD2 (6 bases). The CDR3 consists of 13 residues. Germline V gene lookup returns CDR1 SGHKS and CDR2 YYEKEE (reference sequence). V dropped 4 bases and J dropped 4 bases, with 12 bases sitting between them. CDR3 bases: TGTGCCAGCAGCGGGCGTGGGGGGTACGAGCAGTACTTC. This gives the protein CASSGRGGYEQYF.

This chain's CDR3 is CASSQTRGAGGELFF. In DNA form, the CDR3 reads TGTGCCAGCAGCCAAACACGGGGGGCCGGCGGGGAGCTGTTTTTT. The V call is TRBV7-9, the J call TRBJ2-2, with D tentatively TRBD2 (7 bases). The germline V gene has CDR1 SEHNR and CDR2 FQNEAQ (reference sequence). The ends were cut back, 5 bases at V and 7 bases at J, with 17 bases in the middle. The CDR3 sequence is 15 residues long.

This clone was counted a single time. At one end the junction does not follow the germline gene, possibly because of a read error. The chain is built from TRBV7-9 and TRBJ2-2; tentatively, D is TRBD2 (5 bases). CDR1 and CDR2 (germline): SEHNR, FQNEAQ (reference sequence). The CDR3 extends over 16 amino acids. The CDR3 region has the DNA TGTTCCAGCAGCTTACCAGTGGGAGTCGTCACCGGGGAGCTGTTTTTT. Protein product: CSSSLPVGVVTGELFF.

For this clone: The sample has other DNA sequences that encode this CDR3 too. Written as DNA, the CDR3 is TGTGCCAGCAGCGCCATTTGGGGGGGAGGCGAGACCCAGTACTTC. Its protein is CASSAIWGGGETQYF. This sequence joins TRBV11-2 and TRBJ2-5; the match to TRBD2 covers 7 bases. Germline V gene data show CDR1 as SGHAT and CDR2 as FQNNGV. The V and J ends lost 5 bases and 5 bases, in that order; junction bases with no gene match: 11. This CDR3 has 15 residues.

This clone came up a few times. This chain uses TRBV5-4 with TRBJ2-5; 12 nucleotides align to TRBD1. The CDR3 covers 15 residues. V gave up 4 bases and J gave up 12 bases; unmatched junction bases: 13. Germline V gives CDR1 SGHNT, CDR2 YYREEE (reference sequence). In DNA form, the CDR3 reads TGTGCCAGCAGCCCAGGGACAGGGGGCGAGGTTGGGGAGTACTTC. Translation: CASSPGTGGEVGEYF.

This clone has only a few counts. The chain couples TRBV6-5 to TRBJ2-7; 8 nucleotides align to TRBD1. The CDR3 has 15 amino acids. After removal of 6 bases from V and 5 bases from J, the junction contained 12 bases not matched to a gene. Germline V gives CDR1 MNHEY, CDR2 SVGAGI. CDR3 sequence (DNA): TGTGCCAGCAGGCCCGCTGTGGACAGGGTGAACGAGCAGTACTTC. It encodes CASRPAVDRVNEQYF.

In DNA, the CDR3 is TGTGCCAGCAGTCCCGCCAGAGGACTAGCGGGAGACTACGAGCAGTACTTC. Its translation is CASSPARGLAGDYEQYF. The V gene is TRBV27, the J gene TRBJ2-7, with 13 bases identical to TRBD2. Unmatched junction bases numbered 10, after V lost 5 bases and J lost 3 bases. This CDR3 contains 17 residues. Germline CDR1 reads MNHEY; CDR2 reads SMNVEV (reference sequence).